Described below is a single TCR beta chain sequence and its context. The antigen is not known. This CDR3 contains 16 residues. Trimming cost V 0 bases and J 7 bases; bases outside gene matches: 8. Germline CDR1 is WNHNN and CDR2 is SYGVQD (reference sequence). TCRbeta library preparation incorporated unique molecular identifiers. TCRdb called the PCR reads again in MiXCR, with one record for every CDR3 protein. The sample yields some 95,000 distinct CDR3 sequences, around 22% seen once. The data belong to a study of T-cell reconstitution after alpha-beta-depleted transplantation in children. Study findings and constraints: Alpha-beta T cells about two months after transplant reportedly derived from several hundred expanded graft clones. From newly produced T cells came most of the T-cell counts and diversity one year after transplant.

The chain combines TRBV10-1 with TRBJ2-3; 9 positions match TRBD2. The sequence was obtained from a boy aged 2-9 years with acute lymphoblastic leukemia, due to receive a stem cell transplant. The input for sequencing was PBMCs, taken before TCRalphabeta/CD19-depleted stem cell transplant. DNA of the CDR3: TGCGCCAGCAGTGAGTCGACTAGCGGTCGAACGAATACGCAGTATTTT. Its protein is CASSESTSGRTNTQYF.